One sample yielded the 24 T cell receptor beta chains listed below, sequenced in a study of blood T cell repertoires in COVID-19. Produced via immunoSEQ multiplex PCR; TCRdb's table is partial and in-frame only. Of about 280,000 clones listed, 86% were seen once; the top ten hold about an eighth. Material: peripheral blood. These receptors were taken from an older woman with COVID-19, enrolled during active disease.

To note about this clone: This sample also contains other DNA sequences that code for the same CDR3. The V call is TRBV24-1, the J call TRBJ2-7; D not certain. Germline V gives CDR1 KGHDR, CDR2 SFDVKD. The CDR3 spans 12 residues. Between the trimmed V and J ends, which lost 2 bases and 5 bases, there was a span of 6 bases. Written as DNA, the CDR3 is TGTGCCACCAGTGATTATCGGGACGAGCAGTACTTC. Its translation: CATSDYRDEQYF.

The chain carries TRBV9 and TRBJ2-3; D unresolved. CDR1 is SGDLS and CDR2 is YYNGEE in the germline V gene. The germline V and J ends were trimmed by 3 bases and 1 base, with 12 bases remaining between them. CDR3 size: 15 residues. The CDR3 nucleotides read TGTGCCAGCAGCGGGTCGCGGAGAGGCACAGATACGCAGTATTTT. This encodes CASSGSRRGTDTQYF.

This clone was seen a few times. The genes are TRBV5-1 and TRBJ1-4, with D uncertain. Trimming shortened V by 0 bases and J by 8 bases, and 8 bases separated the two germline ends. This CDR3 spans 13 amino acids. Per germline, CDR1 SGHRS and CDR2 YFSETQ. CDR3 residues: CASSLDVGEKLFF. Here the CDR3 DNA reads TGCGCCAGCAGCTTGGACGTGGGCGAAAAACTGTTTTTT.

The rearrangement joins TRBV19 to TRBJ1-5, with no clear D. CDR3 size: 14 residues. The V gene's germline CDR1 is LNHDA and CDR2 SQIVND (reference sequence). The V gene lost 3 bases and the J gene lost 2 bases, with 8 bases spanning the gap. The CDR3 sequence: CASSMSGGNQPQHF. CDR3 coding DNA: TGTGCCAGTAGTATGTCCGGGGGCAATCAGCCCCAGCATTTT.

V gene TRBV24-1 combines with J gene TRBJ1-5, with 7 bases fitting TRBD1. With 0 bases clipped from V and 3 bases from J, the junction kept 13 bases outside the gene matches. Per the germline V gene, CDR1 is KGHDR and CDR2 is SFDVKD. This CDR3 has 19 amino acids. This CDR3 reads CATSDLDGPGRGFNQPQHF. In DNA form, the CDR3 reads TGTGCCACCAGTGATTTGGACGGCCCGGGCAGGGGGTTCAATCAGCCCCAGCATTTT.

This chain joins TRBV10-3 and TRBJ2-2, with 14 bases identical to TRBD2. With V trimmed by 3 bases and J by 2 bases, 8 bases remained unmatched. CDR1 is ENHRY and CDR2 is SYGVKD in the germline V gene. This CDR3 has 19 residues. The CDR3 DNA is TGTGCCATCAGTGACAACCCCGGGACTAGCGGGGGAAACACCGGGGAGCTGTTTTTT. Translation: CAISDNPGTSGGNTGELFF.

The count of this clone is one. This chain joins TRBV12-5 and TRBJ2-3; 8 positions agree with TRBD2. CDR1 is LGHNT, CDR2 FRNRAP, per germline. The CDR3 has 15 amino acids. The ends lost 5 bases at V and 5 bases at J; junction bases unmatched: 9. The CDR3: CASGPGVTSGDTQYF. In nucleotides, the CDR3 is TGTGCTAGTGGTCCAGGCGTTACTAGCGGAGATACGCAGTATTTT.

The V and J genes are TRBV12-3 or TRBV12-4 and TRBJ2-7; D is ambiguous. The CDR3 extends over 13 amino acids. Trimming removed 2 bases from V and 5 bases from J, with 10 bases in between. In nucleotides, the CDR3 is TGTGCCAGCAGTTTACTGCCCCTAAACGAGCAGTACTTC. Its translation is CASSLLPLNEQYF.

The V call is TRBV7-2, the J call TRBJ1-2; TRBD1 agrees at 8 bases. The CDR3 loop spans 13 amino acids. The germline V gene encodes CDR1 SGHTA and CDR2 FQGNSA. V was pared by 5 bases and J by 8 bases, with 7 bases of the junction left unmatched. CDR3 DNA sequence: TGTGCCAGCAGCAAGGACAGGGTGTGGGGCTACACCTTC. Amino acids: CASSKDRVWGYTF.

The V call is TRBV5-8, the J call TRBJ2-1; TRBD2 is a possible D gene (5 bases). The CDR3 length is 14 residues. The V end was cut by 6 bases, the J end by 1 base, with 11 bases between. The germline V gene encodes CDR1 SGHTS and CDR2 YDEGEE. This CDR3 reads CASNGKGSYNEQFF. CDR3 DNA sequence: TGTGCCAGCAACGGGAAGGGTTCCTACAATGAGCAGTTCTTC.

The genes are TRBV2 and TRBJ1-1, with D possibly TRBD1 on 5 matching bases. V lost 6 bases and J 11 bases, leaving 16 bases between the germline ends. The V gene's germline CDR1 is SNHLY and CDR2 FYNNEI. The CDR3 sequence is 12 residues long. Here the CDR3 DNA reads TGTGCCAGCAGGCCGGACAACTGGAGTGCTTTCTTT. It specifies CASRPDNWSAFF.

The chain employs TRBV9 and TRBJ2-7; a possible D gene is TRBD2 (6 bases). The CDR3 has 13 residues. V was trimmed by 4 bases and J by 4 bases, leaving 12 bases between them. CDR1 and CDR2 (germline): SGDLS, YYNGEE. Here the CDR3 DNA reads TGTGCCAGCAGCCCACTCCGGGGGTACGAGCAGTACTTC. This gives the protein CASSPLRGYEQYF.

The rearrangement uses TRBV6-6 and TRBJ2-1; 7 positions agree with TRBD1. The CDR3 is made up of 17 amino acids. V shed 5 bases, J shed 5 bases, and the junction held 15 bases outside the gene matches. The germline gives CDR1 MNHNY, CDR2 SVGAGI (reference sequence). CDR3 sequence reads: CASSRTGANVKNNEQFF. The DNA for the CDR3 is TGTGCCAGCAGTCGTACAGGGGCAAATGTGAAAAACAATGAGCAGTTCTTC.

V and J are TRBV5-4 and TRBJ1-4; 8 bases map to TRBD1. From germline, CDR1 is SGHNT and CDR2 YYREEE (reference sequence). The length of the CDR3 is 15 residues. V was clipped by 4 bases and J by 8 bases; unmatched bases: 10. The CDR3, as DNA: TGTGCCAGCAGCCAACAGCAGGGGGCGGACGAAAAACTGTTTTTT. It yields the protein CASSQQQGADEKLFF.

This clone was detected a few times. The CDR3 sequence: CASSYGGTSSSDTQYF. The CDR3 bases are TGCGCCAGCAGCTACGGAGGTACTAGCAGTTCAGATACGCAGTATTTT. The rearrangement uses TRBV5-1 and TRBJ2-3; a possible D gene is TRBD2 (6 bases). Trimming cost V 3 bases and J 4 bases, with 18 bases left between them. The CDR3 runs 16 residues. Germline CDR1 reads SGHRS; CDR2 reads YFSETQ.

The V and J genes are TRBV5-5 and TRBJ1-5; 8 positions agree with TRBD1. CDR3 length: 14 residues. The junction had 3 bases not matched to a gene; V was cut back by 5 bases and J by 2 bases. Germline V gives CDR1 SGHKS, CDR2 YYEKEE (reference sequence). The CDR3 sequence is CASSATGGNQPQHF. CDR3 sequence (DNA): TGTGCCAGCAGTGCGACAGGGGGCAATCAGCCCCAGCATTTT.

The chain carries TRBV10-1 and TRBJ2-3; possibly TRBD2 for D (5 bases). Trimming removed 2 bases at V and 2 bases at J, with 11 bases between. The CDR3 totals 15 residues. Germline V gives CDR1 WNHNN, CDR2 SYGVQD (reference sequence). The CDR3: CASSEGRLPTDTQYF. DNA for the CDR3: TGCGCCAGCAGTGAGGGTAGACTACCCACAGATACGCAGTATTTT.

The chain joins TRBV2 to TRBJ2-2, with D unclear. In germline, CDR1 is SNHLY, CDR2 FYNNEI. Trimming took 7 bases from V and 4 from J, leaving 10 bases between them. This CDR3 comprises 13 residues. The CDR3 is CASTLWPTGELFF. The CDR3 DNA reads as TGTGCCAGCACCCTCTGGCCCACCGGGGAGCTGTTTTTT.

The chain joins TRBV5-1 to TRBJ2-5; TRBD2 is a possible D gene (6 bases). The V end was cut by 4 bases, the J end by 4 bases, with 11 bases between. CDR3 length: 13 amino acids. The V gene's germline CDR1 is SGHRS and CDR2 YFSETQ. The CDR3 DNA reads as TGCGCCAGCAGCCGGGGGTTGGGAGAGACCCAGTACTTC. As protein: CASSRGLGETQYF.

Here the CDR3 DNA reads TGCAGCGTTGAGACACAACGCACAGATACGCAGTATTTT. This gives the protein CSVETQRTDTQYF. The V and J genes are TRBV29-1 and TRBJ2-3, with unresolved D. The CDR3 consists of 13 residues. Trimming left V 3 bases short and J 1 base short, with 8 bases between. Germline V lookup: CDR1 SQVTM, CDR2 ANQGSEA.

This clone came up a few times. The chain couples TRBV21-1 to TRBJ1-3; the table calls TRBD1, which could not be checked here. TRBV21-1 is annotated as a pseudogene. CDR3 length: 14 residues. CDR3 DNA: TGTGCCAGCAGCGTCAGGGTAATGGGAAACACCATATATTTT. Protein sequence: CASSVRVMGNTIYF.

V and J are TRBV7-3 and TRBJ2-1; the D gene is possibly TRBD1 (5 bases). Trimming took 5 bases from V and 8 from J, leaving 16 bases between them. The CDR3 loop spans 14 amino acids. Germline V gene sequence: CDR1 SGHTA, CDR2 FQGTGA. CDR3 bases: TGTGCCAGCAGCCAAGGGGCTACCAGCCATGAGCAGTTCTTC. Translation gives CASSQGATSHEQFF.

The CDR3 sequence is CASSPFVEQGAMDGYTF. CDR3 in DNA: TGTGCCAGCTCACCGTTCGTAGAACAGGGTGCAATGGATGGCTACACCTTC. This rearrangement joins TRBV18 to TRBJ1-2, with D possibly TRBD1 on 6 matching bases. CDR3 size: 17 residues. V lost 3 bases and J lost 6, with 23 bases in between. CDR1 KGHSH and CDR2 LQKENI come from the germline V gene.

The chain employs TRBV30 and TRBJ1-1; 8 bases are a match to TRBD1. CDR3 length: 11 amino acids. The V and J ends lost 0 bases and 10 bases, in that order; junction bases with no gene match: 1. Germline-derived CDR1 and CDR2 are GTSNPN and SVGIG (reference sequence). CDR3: CAWSVDRGAFF. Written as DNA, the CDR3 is TGTGCCTGGAGTGTAGACAGGGGAGCTTTCTTT.